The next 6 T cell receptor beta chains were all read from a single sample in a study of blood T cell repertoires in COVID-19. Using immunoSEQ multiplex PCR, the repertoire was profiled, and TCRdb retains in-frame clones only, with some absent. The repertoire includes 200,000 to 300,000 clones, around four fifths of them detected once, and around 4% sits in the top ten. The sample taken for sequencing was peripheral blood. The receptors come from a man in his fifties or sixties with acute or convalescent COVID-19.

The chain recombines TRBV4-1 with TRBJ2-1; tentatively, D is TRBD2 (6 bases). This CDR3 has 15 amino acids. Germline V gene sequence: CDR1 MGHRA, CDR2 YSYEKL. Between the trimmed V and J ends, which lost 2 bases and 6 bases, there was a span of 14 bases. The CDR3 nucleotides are TGCGCCAGCAGCCAACCCCGGGCCGGGGGCAATGAGCAGTTCTTC. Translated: CASSQPRAGGNEQFF.

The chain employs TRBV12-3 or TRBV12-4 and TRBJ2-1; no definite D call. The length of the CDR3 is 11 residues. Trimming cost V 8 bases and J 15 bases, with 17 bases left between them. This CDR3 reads CASRLTTIVFF. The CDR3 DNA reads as TGTGCCAGCCGACTTACCACTATTGTGTTCTTC.

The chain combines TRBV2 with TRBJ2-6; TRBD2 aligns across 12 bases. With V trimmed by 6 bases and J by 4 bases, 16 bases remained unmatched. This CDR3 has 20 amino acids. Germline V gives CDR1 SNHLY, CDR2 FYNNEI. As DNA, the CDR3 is TGTGCCAGCAGAGCCCGACTAGCGGGAGACCTAAGAGGGGGGGCCAACGTCCTGACTTTC. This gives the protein CASRARLAGDLRGGANVLTF.

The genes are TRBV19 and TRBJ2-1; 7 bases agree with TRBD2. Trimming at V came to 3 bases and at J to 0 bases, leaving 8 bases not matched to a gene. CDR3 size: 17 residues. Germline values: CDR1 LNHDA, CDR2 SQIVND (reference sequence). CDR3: CASSIKSGATSYNEQFF. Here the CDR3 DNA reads TGTGCCAGTAGTATCAAGAGCGGGGCGACCTCCTACAATGAGCAGTTCTTC.

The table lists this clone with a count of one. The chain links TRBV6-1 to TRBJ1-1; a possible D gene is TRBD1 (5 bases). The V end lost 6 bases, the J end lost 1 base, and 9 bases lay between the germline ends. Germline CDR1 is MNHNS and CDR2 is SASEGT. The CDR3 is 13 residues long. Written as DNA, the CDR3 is TGTGCCAGCAGATTCCAGGGGAACACTGAAGCTTTCTTT. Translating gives CASRFQGNTEAFF.

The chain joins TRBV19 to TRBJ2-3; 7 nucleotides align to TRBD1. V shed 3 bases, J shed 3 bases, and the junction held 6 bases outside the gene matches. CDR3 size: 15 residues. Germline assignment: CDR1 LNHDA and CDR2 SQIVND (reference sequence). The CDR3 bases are TGTGCCAGTAGTATCCGACAGGGAGAAACAGATACGCAGTATTTT. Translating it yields CASSIRQGETDTQYF. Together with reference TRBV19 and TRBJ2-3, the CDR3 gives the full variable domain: DGGITQSPKYLFRKEGQNVTLSCEQNLNHDAMYWYRQDPGQGLRLIYYSQIVNDFQKGDIAEGYSVSREKKESFPLTVTSAQKNPTAFYLCASSIRQGETDTQYFGPGTRLTVL.